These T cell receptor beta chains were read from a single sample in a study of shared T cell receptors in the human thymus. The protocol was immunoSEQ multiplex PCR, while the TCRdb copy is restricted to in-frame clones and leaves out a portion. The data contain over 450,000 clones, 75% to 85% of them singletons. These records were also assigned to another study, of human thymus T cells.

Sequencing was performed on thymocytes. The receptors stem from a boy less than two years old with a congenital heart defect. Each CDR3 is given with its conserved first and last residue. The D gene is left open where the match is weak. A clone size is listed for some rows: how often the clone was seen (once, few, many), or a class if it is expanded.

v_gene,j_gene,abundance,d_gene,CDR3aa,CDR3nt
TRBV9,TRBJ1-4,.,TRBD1,CASSGSGTAGKLFF,TGTGCCAGCAGCGGATCCGGGACAGCGGGAAAACTGTTTTTT
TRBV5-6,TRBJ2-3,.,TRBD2,CASSLWAGGRNTDTQYF,TGTGCCAGCAGCTTGTGGGCGGGAGGTCGTAACACAGATACGCAGTATTTT
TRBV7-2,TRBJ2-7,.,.,CASSFLGAHEQYF,TGTGCCAGCAGCTTCCTAGGGGCCCACGAGCAGTACTTC
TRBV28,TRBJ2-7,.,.,CASSLVGRAYEQYF,TGTGCCAGCAGTTTGGTCGGGCGGGCTTACGAGCAGTACTTC
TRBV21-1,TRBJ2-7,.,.,CASSAPGRGDYEQYF,TGTGCCAGCAGCGCTCCCGGCAGGGGGGACTACGAGCAGTACTTC
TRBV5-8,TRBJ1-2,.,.,CASSQHQNRAKYGYTF,TGTGCCAGCAGCCAACATCAAAACAGGGCAAAGTATGGCTACACCTTC
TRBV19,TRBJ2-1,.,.,CASHGRPSSYNEQFF,TGTGCCAGTCACGGCAGGCCGAGCTCCTACAATGAGCAGTTCTTC
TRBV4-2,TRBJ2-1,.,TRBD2,CASSQGGLAVMTSSYNEQFF,TGTGCCAGCAGCCAGGGGGGACTAGCGGTTATGACGAGCTCCTACAATGAGCAGTTCTTC
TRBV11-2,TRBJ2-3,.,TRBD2,CASWGEGRGTDTQYF,TGTGCCAGCTGGGGGGAGGGCCGCGGCACAGATACGCAGTATTTT
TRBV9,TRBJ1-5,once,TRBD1,CASSGGQGESQPQHF,TGTGCCAGCAGCGGGGGACAGGGGGAGAGTCAGCCCCAGCATTTT